Detailed here is one T cell receptor (beta chain). This record comes from a study of blood T cell repertoires in COVID-19. V was cut by 0 bases and J by 2 bases, with 8 bases left in between. The V gene's germline CDR1 is SGHRS and CDR2 YFSETQ. This CDR3 spans 14 amino acids. Per the original methods: Using reference gene primer amplification, nucleated cell counts were estimated. The table came from immunoSEQ multiplex PCR; TCRdb's copy has only in-frame clones and leaves some out. V and J calls and clone size come straight from that table; D and trimming were deduced from the DNA. Here the sample spans roughly 100,000 clones, about 85% being singletons.

The V gene is TRBV5-1, the J gene TRBJ1-2; D remains ambiguous. Sequencing input: peripheral blood. This clonotype originated in a man aged 50 or older with acute or convalescent COVID-19. CDR3 DNA sequence: TGCGCCAGCAGCTTGGGGACTCGGAACTATGGCTACACCTTC. This encodes CASSLGTRNYGYTF. The whole variable domain, remainder taken from reference TRBV5-1 and TRBJ1-2, is KAGVTQTPRYLIKTRGQQVTLSCSPISGHRSVSWYQQTPGQGLQFLFEYFSETQRNKGNFPGRFSGRQFSNSRSEMNVSTLELGDSALYLCASSLGTRNYGYTFGSGTRLTVV.